Below, 29 T cell receptor beta chains from the same sample are listed, as sequenced in a study of vaccination and CD4 T cells after COVID-19. For these TCRs, the target antigens are not known. Described treatment: roughly 10-day PBMC culture with coronavirus spike peptide pools or control peptides (ViraFEST assay). With the Oncomine TCR Beta short-read assay, DNA from cultured CD4+ T cells was sequenced. A single record per CDR3 protein comes from TCRdb applying MiXCR to the PCR reads. The table has about 15,000 distinct CDR3 sequences, roughly two fifths seen once. The sequenced material came from cultured CD4+ T cells from blood. These receptors originate from a human donor with COVID-19.

The rearrangement links TRBV25-1 to TRBJ1-2; tentative D call: TRBD1 (5 bases). The V and J ends lost 6 bases and 7 bases respectively, with 18 bases between them. The CDR3 totals 14 residues. CDR1 is MGHDK, CDR2 SYGVNS, per germline. CDR3 sequence reads: CASRGQGPLRGYTF. The CDR3 DNA reads TGTGCCAGCAGGGGGCAGGGCCCTCTGCGTGGCTACACCTTC.

V gene TRBV6-5 combines with J gene TRBJ1-2; D is uncertain. Germline loops: CDR1 MNHEY, CDR2 SVGAGI. V lost 0 bases and J 0 bases, leaving 5 bases between the germline ends. This CDR3 is 14 amino acids long. The CDR3: CASSYSYTNYGYTF. Here the CDR3 DNA reads TGTGCCAGCAGTTACTCCTACACTAACTATGGCTACACCTTC.

This chain links TRBV20-1 with TRBJ1-2, with TRBD1 matching 9 bases. CDR3 length: 14 amino acids. J gave up 5 bases and V 6 bases, and 10 bases lay outside the gene matches. Germline CDR1 reads DFQATT; CDR2 reads SNEGSKA (reference sequence). The CDR3 loop reads CSATSGDREYGYTF. The CDR3 region has the DNA TGCAGTGCCACCTCGGGGGACAGGGAGTATGGCTACACCTTC.

This clonotype was seen just once. This chain links TRBV29-1 with TRBJ1-1; D remains ambiguous. Germline-derived CDR1 and CDR2 are SQVTM and ANQGSEA. This CDR3 has 13 residues. V lost 6 bases and J 4 bases, leaving 15 bases between the germline ends. Here the CDR3 DNA reads TGCAGCGTCATAGGTGGAGGGCCCACTGAAGCTTTCTTT. Translating gives CSVIGGGPTEAFF.

The V and J genes are TRBV7-2 and TRBJ1-1; D uncertain. CDR1 and CDR2 (germline): SGHTA, FQGNSA. The CDR3 runs 14 residues. The V end was cut by 1 base, the J end by 0 bases, with 6 bases between. The CDR3, as DNA: TGTGCCAGCAGCTTAGTAGGGTTGAACACTGAAGCTTTCTTT. Its protein product is CASSLVGLNTEAFF.

Turning to this clonotype: Because it lacks the conserved phenylalanine or tryptophan at the end, this CDR3 is likely a read error. This chain uses TRBV11-3 with TRBJ1-4; a weak D match, TRBD1 (5 bases). Trimming shortened V by 5 bases and J by 6 bases, and 19 bases separated the two germline ends. Germline lookup yields CDR1 SGHNT and CDR2 YENEEA. This CDR3 contains 16 residues. The CDR3 spells CASSRTGARGDEKLFS. The DNA of the CDR3 is TGTGCCAGCAGCCGAACCGGGGCCCGAGGGGATGAAAAACTGTTTTCT.

DNA for the CDR3: TGTGCCAGCAGCCCCGGGACAGGGGGTGTGACTGAAGCTTTCTTT. The encoded protein is CASSPGTGGVTEAFF. The chain employs TRBV7-2 and TRBJ1-1; 11 nucleotides align to TRBD1. The V gene end was trimmed by 5 bases and the J gene end by 5 bases; junction bases not matched to a gene: 7. The CDR3 runs to 15 residues. CDR1 SGHTA and CDR2 FQGNSA come from the germline V gene.

J is TRBJ2-6 and V is TRBV7-2, with TRBD2 as a possible D gene (7 bases). The length of the CDR3 is 18 residues. Trimming took 5 bases from V and 0 from J, leaving 17 bases between them. Per the germline V gene, CDR1 is SGHTA and CDR2 is FQGNSA. The CDR3 here is CASSPSRGASSGANVLTF. The CDR3 DNA follows: TGTGCCAGCAGCCCTAGTCGGGGGGCAAGCTCTGGGGCCAACGTCCTGACTTTC. Full variable domain (missing parts from reference TRBV7-2 and TRBJ2-6): GAGVSQSPSNKVTEKGKDVELRCDPISGHTALYWYRQSLGQGLEFLIYFQGNSAPDKSGLPSDRFSAERTGGSVSTLTIQRTQQEDSAVYLCASSPSRGASSGANVLTFGAGSRLTVL.

The gene calls are TRBV27 and TRBJ2-7; 10 bases match TRBD1. Germline V CDR1 and CDR2: MNHEY, SMNVEV (reference sequence). V gave up 5 bases and J gave up 4 bases; unmatched junction bases: 5. The CDR3 covers 14 residues. CDR3: CASSRDRGEYEQYF. The CDR3 DNA follows: TGTGCCAGCAGTAGGGACAGGGGAGAATACGAGCAGTACTTC.

This clonotype is medium-sized (0.01 to 0.1%) within its sample. This chain connects TRBV7-6 to TRBJ1-1, with 8 bases aligning to TRBD1. The CDR3 totals 14 residues. Germline V CDR1 and CDR2: SGHVS, FNYEAQ. V was clipped by 5 bases and J by 3 bases; unmatched bases: 5. CDR3 sequence (DNA): TGTGCCAGCAGCATCACAGGGGGTGACACTGAAGCTTTCTTT. The encoded protein is CASSITGGDTEAFF.

The chain uses TRBV20-1 and TRBJ2-1; D possibly uses TRBD1 or TRBD2 (6 bases each). V was shortened by 5 bases and J by 5 bases, with 22 bases between the two germline ends. This CDR3 region has 16 residues. Germline-derived CDR1 and CDR2 are DFQATT and SNEGSKA (reference sequence). The CDR3 nucleotides are TGCAGTGCTCTTATCCGGGGGCCGAAATTTAACAATGAGCAGTTCTTC. It encodes CSALIRGPKFNNEQFF.

This clonotype was counted a few times. J is TRBJ2-2 and V is TRBV27, with D hard to call. The CDR3 runs to 14 residues. Germline lookup yields CDR1 MNHEY and CDR2 SMNVEV (reference sequence). V was trimmed by 6 bases and J by 4 bases, leaving 12 bases between them. The CDR3 sequence is CASSPTWATGELFF. CDR3 nucleotides: TGTGCCAGCAGCCCGACCTGGGCCACCGGGGAGCTGTTTTTT.

This clonotype has a handful of counts. The chain has TRBV25-1 and TRBJ1-2; 9 positions agree with TRBD1. The V segment lost 2 bases and the J segment 5 bases; nucleotides outside the gene matches: 6. CDR1 and CDR2 (germline): MGHDK, SYGVNS. This CDR3 contains 15 residues. The DNA of the CDR3 is TGTGCCAGCAGTGAACCCGGACAGGGGTTTTATGGCTACACCTTC. Protein: CASSEPGQGFYGYTF.

A few counts support this clonotype. V and J are TRBV7-2 and TRBJ1-2; a possible D gene is TRBD1 (5 bases). The CDR3 length is 16 residues. CDR1 and CDR2 from the germline V gene are SGHTA and FQGNSA. Trimming removed 4 bases from V and 10 bases from J, with 25 bases in between. CDR3 nucleotide sequence: TGTGCCAGCAGCTCCCGGTCCGGGACGGACTTTTTTGACTACACCTTC. As protein: CASSSRSGTDFFDYTF.

About this clonotype itself: Because it lacks the conserved phenylalanine or tryptophan at the end, this CDR3 is likely a read error. The chain recombines TRBV20-1 with TRBJ1-2; a weak D match, TRBD1 (6 bases). Germline CDR1 reads DFQATT; CDR2 reads SNEGSKA (reference sequence). The ends were cut back, 5 bases at V and 3 bases at J, with 10 bases in the middle. The CDR3 extends over 12 amino acids. CDR3 sequence (DNA): TGCAGTGCTCGACAGGACCACTATGGCTACACCCTC. This codes for CSARQDHYGYTL.

The chain couples TRBV2 to TRBJ2-5; D unresolved. Germline lookup yields CDR1 SNHLY and CDR2 FYNNEI. The V and J ends lost 4 bases and 2 bases respectively, with 11 bases between them. CDR3 size: 14 residues. The DNA of the CDR3 is TGTGCCAGCAGTGGGTCTAGGAGACAAGAGACCCAGTACTTC. Protein: CASSGSRRQETQYF.

The chain couples TRBV30 to TRBJ1-2, with 7 bases fitting TRBD1. Looked up from germline, CDR1 is GTSNPN and CDR2 is SVGIG (reference sequence). The J segment lost 7 bases and the V segment lost 0 bases, leaving 8 bases of the junction unmatched. This CDR3 is built from 14 residues. CDR3 in DNA: TGTGCCTGGAGTGTACTACAGGGGTTATCTGGCTACACCTTC. The encoded protein is CAWSVLQGLSGYTF. Based on the CDR3 plus reference TRBV30 and TRBJ1-2, the full variable domain is SQTIHQWPATLVQPVGSPLSLECTVEGTSNPNLYWYRQAAGRGLQLLFYSVGIGQISSEVPQNLSASRPQDRQFILSSKKLLLSDSGFYLCAWSVLQGLSGYTFGSGTRLTVV.

This clonotype was observed a few times. The chain has TRBV24-1 and TRBJ1-2; D is possibly TRBD1 (5 bases). The length of the CDR3 is 14 residues. Germline V gene lookup returns CDR1 KGHDR and CDR2 SFDVKD. Trimming shortened V by 3 bases and J by 6 bases, and 13 bases separated the two germline ends. The CDR3, as DNA: TGTGCCACCAGTGATACCCTTGACAGTAATGGCTACACCTTC. Protein: CATSDTLDSNGYTF.

The V and J genes are TRBV10-3 and TRBJ2-2; D unresolved. In germline, CDR1 is ENHRY, CDR2 SYGVKD. Trimming cost V 2 bases and J 4 bases, with 11 bases left between them. The CDR3 extends over 15 amino acids. CDR3 DNA: TGTGCCATCAGTGAGCAGGCCGGGTCCACCGGGGAGCTGTTTTTT. This sequence encodes CAISEQAGSTGELFF.

The chain has TRBV2 and TRBJ2-3; 10 bases line up with TRBD2. The CDR3 is made up of 16 amino acids. With 6 bases clipped from V and 5 bases from J, the junction kept 11 bases outside the gene matches. CDR1 SNHLY and CDR2 FYNNEI come from the germline V gene. The CDR3: CASRPPLAGVGDTQYF. CDR3 nucleotide sequence: TGTGCCAGCAGGCCCCCCCTAGCGGGGGTTGGAGATACGCAGTATTTT.

The chain uses TRBV5-8 and TRBJ2-5; 10 nucleotides line up with TRBD2. CDR3 length equals 14 residues. Losses at the gene ends were 1 base for V and 5 bases for J; bases not matched to a gene: 2. Germline assignment: CDR1 SGHTS and CDR2 YDEGEE. The DNA for the CDR3 is TGTGCCAGCAGCTTGCCTAGCGGGGGTGAGACCCAGTACTTC. Amino acids: CASSLPSGGETQYF.

The chain employs TRBV6-1 and TRBJ1-5; possibly TRBD1 for D (5 bases). V was cut by 2 bases and J by 1 base, with 9 bases left in between. Germline V gene lookup returns CDR1 MNHNS and CDR2 SASEGT. The CDR3 covers 15 residues. The CDR3 spells CASSEQGTSNQPQHF. Here the CDR3 DNA reads TGTGCCAGCAGTGAACAGGGCACCAGCAATCAGCCCCAGCATTTT.

This clonotype was observed a few times. The chain carries TRBV30 and TRBJ1-5, with a weak D call TRBD1 (5 bases). The CDR3 is 16 amino acids. Germline CDR1 GTSNPN, CDR2 SVGIG (reference sequence). The V gene lost 0 bases and the J gene lost 0 bases, with 12 bases spanning the gap. The CDR3 nucleotides are TGTGCCTGGAGTGTAGGGGCAGTCTATAGCAATCAGCCCCAGCATTTT. Translation gives CAWSVGAVYSNQPQHF.

In this sample, this clonotype turned up a few times. The chain combines TRBV10-3 with TRBJ1-2; D is ambiguous. The CDR3 runs to 17 residues. The germline V and J ends were trimmed by 5 bases and 4 bases, with 23 bases remaining between them. Germline CDR1 ENHRY, CDR2 SYGVKD. The CDR3: CAISLARGTGMFYGYTF. The CDR3 DNA reads TGTGCCATCAGTCTTGCACGGGGTACCGGGATGTTCTATGGCTACACCTTC.

V usage is TRBV20-1 and J usage is TRBJ2-2, with 13 bases that match TRBD2. Trimming removed 6 bases from V and 3 bases from J; junction bases left unmatched: 7. This CDR3 has 16 residues. The V gene's germline CDR1 is DFQATT and CDR2 SNEGSKA (reference sequence). CDR3 protein: CSAPKLAGGHTGELFF. Written as DNA, the CDR3 is TGCAGTGCGCCGAAACTAGCGGGGGGGCACACCGGGGAGCTGTTTTTT.

The chain uses TRBV7-2 and TRBJ2-7; TRBD2 is a possible D gene (6 bases). This CDR3 contains 12 residues. Trimming cost V 0 bases and J 7 bases, with 7 bases left between them. CDR1 is SGHTA and CDR2 is FQGNSA in the germline V gene. Here the CDR3 DNA reads TGTGCCAGCAGCTTAGCGGGACTTGAGCAGTACTTC. Translating gives CASSLAGLEQYF.

The table lists this clonotype with a few counts. The gene calls are TRBV6-2 or TRBV6-3 and TRBJ1-1, with a possible D match to TRBD1 (6 bases). Germline assignment: CDR1 MNHEY and CDR2 SVGEGT. V gave up 7 bases and J gave up 1 base, with 10 bases separating them. The length of the CDR3 is 13 residues. The CDR3 protein is CASIGGRNTEAFF. The CDR3 bases are TGTGCCAGCATCGGGGGCAGGAACACTGAAGCTTTCTTT.

In its sample, this clonotype was seen a few times. V usage is TRBV7-6 and J usage is TRBJ1-6; no clear D. This CDR3 region has 15 residues. Germline CDR1 SGHVS, CDR2 FNYEAQ. Between the trimmed V and J ends, which lost 1 base and 8 bases, there was a span of 12 bases. The CDR3 DNA sequence: TGTGCCAGCAGCTTAGGCGGCAGGTTTGATTCACCCCTCCACTTT. Its translation: CASSLGGRFDSPLHF.

The gene calls are TRBV29-1 and TRBJ2-1; TRBD1 or TRBD2 may be the D gene (6 bases each). Germline lookup yields CDR1 SQVTM and CDR2 ANQGSEA. V was pared by 5 bases and J by 14 bases, with 19 bases between. The CDR3 sequence is 12 residues long. CDR3 protein: CSVSGAPLTKFF. As DNA, the CDR3 is TGCAGCGTTTCGGGGGCTCCTCTCACGAAGTTCTTC.